This TCR beta chain was retrieved from a study of breast tumors, draining lymph nodes, adjacent tissues. Details on this clonotype: Its antigen is currently unknown.

This CDR3 comprises 14 residues. CDR1 SGDLS and CDR2 YYNGEE come from the germline V gene. Breast cancer patients provided tissue from their axillary draining lymph nodes. Study-wide results and limits: Tumors had less TCR diversity than lymph nodes, more than nontumor tissue. Luminal-like breast cancer showed significantly higher tumor–nontumor repertoire similarity than basal-like.

TCRdb itself ran the multiplex PCR reads through MiXCR, one entry per CDR3 protein. Counted here are some 170,000 distinct CDR3 sequences, about 30% occurring once; the ten biggest clones make up 3.8%. This TCR was recovered from a female donor with breast cancer. Some clones in this sample may be carry-over from other donors' samples. Sequences were obtained from axillary lymph node tissue. The genes are TRBV9 and TRBJ2-7; TRBD1 agrees at 11 bases. The CDR3 sequence: CATPGGTGGYEQYF. CDR3 DNA: TGTGCTACACCTGGGGGGACAGGGGGCTACGAGCAGTACTTC.